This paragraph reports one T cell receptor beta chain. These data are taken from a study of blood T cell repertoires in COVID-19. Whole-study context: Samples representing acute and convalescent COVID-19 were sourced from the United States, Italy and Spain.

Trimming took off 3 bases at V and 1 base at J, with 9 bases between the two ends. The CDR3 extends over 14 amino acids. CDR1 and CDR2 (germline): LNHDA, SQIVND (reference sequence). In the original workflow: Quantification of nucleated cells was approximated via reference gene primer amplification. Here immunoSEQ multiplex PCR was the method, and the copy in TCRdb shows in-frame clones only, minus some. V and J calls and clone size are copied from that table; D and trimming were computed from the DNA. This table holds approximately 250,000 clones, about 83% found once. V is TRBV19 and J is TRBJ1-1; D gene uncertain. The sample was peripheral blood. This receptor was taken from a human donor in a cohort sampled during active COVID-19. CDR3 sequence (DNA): TGTGCCAGTAGTATCAAAACCAGGAACACTGAAGCTTTCTTT. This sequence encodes CASSIKTRNTEAFF. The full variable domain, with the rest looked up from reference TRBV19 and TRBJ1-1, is DGGITQSPKYLFRKEGQNVTLSCEQNLNHDAMYWYRQDPGQGLRLIYYSQIVNDFQKGDIAEGYSVSREKKESFPLTVTSAQKNPTAFYLCASSIKTRNTEAFFGQGTRLTVV.